In its sample, the clone carrying this TCR beta chain was seen a few times. Its cognate antigen is unknown. Time point denoted: blood at routine non-recurrence follow-up after resection. Whole RNA, which was extracted from tumor, nontumor lung tissue or frozen PBMC, was sequenced without any cell sorting. The entry originates in a study of spatial heterogeneity in lung cancer. Study-wide background: Samples came from 60 to 75 TRACERx patients with untreated early-stage lung cancer. The follow-up PBMC samples were sequenced whenever they were available. The median time to follow-up was approximately 2 years after resection.

The CDR3 consists of 14 residues. CDR1 SGHKS and CDR2 YYEKEE come from the germline V gene (reference sequence). Unmatched junction bases numbered 5, after V lost 5 bases and J lost 3 bases. Unique molecular identifiers tagged every individual TCR cDNA molecule. TCRdb used MiXCR to reprocess the 5' RACE reads, holding one entry per CDR3 protein. The sample holds some 120,000 distinct CDR3 sequences, about 12% seen once. Regarding the study as a whole: The study found ubiquitous expanded tumor TCRs in blood more at resection than follow-up.

The material sequenced was PBMCs, taken at follow-up. The sequence was obtained from a male donor with early-stage non-small cell lung cancer. This chain joins TRBV5-5 and TRBJ2-3; TRBD2 agrees at 8 bases. This chain's CDR3 is CASSQGGRTDTQYF. In DNA form, the CDR3 reads TGTGCCAGCAGTCAAGGCGGGAGGACAGATACGCAGTATTTT.